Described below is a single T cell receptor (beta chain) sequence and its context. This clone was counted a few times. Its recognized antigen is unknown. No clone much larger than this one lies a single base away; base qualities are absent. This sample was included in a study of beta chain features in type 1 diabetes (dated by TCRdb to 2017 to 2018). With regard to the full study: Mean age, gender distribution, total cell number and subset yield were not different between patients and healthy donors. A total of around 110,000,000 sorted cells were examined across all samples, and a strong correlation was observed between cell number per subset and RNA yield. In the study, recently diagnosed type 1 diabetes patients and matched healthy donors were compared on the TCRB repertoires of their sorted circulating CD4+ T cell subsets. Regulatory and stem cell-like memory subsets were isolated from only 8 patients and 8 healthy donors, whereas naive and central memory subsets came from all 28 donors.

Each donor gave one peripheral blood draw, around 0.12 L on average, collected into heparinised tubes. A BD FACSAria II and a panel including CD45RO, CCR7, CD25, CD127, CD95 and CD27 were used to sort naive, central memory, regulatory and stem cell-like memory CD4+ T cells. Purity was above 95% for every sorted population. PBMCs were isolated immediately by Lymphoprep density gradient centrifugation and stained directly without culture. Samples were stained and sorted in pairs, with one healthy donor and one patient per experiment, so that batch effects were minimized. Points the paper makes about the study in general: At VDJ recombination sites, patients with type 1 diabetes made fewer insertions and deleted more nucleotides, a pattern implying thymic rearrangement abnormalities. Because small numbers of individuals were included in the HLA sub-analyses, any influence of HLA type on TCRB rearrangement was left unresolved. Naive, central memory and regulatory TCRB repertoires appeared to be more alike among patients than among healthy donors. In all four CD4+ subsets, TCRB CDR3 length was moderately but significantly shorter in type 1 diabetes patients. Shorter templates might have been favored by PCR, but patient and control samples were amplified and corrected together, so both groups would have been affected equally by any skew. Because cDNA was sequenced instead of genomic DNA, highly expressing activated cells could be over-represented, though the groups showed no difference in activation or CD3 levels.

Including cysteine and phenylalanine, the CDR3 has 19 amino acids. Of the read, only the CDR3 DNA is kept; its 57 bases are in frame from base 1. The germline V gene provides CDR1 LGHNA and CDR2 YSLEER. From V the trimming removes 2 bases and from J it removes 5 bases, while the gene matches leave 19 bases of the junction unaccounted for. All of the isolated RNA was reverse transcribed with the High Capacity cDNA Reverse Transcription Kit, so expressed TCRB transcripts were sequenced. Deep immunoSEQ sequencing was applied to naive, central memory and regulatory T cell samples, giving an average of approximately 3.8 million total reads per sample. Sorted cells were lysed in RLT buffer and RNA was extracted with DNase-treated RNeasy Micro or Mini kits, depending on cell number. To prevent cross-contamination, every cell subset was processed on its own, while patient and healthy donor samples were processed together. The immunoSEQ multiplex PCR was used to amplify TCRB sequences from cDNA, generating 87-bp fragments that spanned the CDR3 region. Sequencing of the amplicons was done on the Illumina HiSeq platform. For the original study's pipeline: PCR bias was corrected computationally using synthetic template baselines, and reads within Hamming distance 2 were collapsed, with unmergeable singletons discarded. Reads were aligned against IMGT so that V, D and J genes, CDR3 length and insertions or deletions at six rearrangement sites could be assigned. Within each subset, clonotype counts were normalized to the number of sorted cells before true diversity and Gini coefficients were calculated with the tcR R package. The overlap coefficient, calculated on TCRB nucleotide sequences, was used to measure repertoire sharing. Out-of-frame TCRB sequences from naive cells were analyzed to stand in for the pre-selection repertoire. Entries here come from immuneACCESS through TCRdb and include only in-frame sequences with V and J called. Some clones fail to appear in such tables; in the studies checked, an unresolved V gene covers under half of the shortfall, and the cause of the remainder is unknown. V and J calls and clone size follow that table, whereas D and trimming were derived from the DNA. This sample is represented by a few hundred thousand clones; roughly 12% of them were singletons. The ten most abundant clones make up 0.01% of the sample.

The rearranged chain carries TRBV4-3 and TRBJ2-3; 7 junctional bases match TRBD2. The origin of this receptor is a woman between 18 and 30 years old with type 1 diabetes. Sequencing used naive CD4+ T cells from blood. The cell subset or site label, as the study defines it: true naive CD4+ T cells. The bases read TGCGCCAGCAGCCAAACGTCTTTTTTGGTGGCGGGAGCGGGAGATACGCAGTATTTT. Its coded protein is CASSQTSFLVAGAGDTQYF.